These 22 T cell receptor beta chains came from one sample sequenced in a study of shared clonotypes between healthy human individuals. Naive CD8 populations comprised CD45RO-negative cells positively selected for CCR7, excluding terminally differentiated effector memory CD45RA+ cells. Measured with immunoSEQ multiplex PCR; TCRdb has only the in-frame clones, and not every one. Among 550,000 to 750,000 clones listed, nearly 97% were seen once. Sequencing was performed on naive CD8+ T cells sorted from blood. The source of these receptors is a woman aged 25 to 45 in good health.

The chain links TRBV5-5 to TRBJ1-4, with TRBD1 matching over 10 bases. Germline values: CDR1 SGHKS, CDR2 YYEKEE (reference sequence). The trim removed 3 bases at V and 7 bases at J, leaving 6 bases unmatched. The CDR3 is 15 amino acids. The CDR3 loop reads CASSSTGGRIEKLFF. CDR3 DNA sequence: TGTGCCAGCAGCTCGACAGGGGGCAGGATTGAAAAACTGTTTTTT.

The chain links TRBV28 to TRBJ1-2; D is unclear. Trimming removed 7 bases at V and 5 bases at J, with 20 bases between. CDR1 is MDHEN, CDR2 SYDVKM, per germline. CDR3 length equals 15 residues. The DNA of the CDR3 is TGTGCCAGCAACATCCCTCGGAACCCCTTTTATGGCTACACCTTC. Its translation: CASNIPRNPFYGYTF.

The chain uses TRBV7-6 and TRBJ2-3; D unresolved. Germline CDR1 reads SGHVS; CDR2 reads FNYEAQ. With 0 bases removed from V and 0 bases from J, the gap between germline ends came to 16 bases. The CDR3 contains 18 residues. The CDR3 region is CASSLALSPASSTDTQYF. CDR3 in DNA: TGTGCCAGCAGCTTAGCCCTCTCCCCGGCGTCTAGCACAGATACGCAGTATTTT.

This clone was found a few times. The chain links TRBV27 to TRBJ2-4; no clear D gene. Per the germline V gene, CDR1 is MNHEY and CDR2 is SMNVEV (reference sequence). The CDR3 consists of 13 residues. Between the trimmed V and J ends, which lost 0 bases and 1 base, there was a span of 1 base. The CDR3 DNA is TGTGCCAGCAGTTTATCGGCCAAAAACATTCAGTACTTC. Residues: CASSLSAKNIQYF.

The chain recombines TRBV27 with TRBJ1-5, with D hard to call. V was clipped by 2 bases and J by 4 bases, with 6 bases between them. Germline loops: CDR1 MNHEY, CDR2 SMNVEV (reference sequence). The CDR3 sequence is 13 residues long. The CDR3: CASSLQTNQPQHF. DNA of the CDR3: TGTGCCAGCAGTTTACAGACAAATCAGCCCCAGCATTTT.

The chain joins TRBV7-9 to TRBJ1-1; 9 nucleotides match TRBD1. Germline V CDR1 and CDR2: SEHNR, FQNEAQ (reference sequence). The CDR3 has 14 residues. After removal of 3 bases from V and 5 bases from J, the junction contained 4 bases not matched to a gene. CDR3 loop: CASSFRDRDTEAFF. In DNA form, the CDR3 reads TGTGCCAGCAGCTTCCGGGACAGGGATACTGAAGCTTTCTTT.

The gene calls are TRBV5-1 and TRBJ2-7, with D uncertain. This CDR3 is 14 amino acids long. CDR1 SGHRS and CDR2 YFSETQ come from the germline V gene. The V end was cut by 0 bases, the J end by 0 bases, with 7 bases between. The CDR3 protein is CASSLDTFSYEQYF. The CDR3 nucleotides are TGCGCCAGCAGCTTGGACACCTTCTCCTACGAGCAGTACTTC.

The V gene is TRBV7-7, the J gene TRBJ2-3; D unresolved. Germline V gives CDR1 SSHAT, CDR2 FNYEAQ (reference sequence). V gave up 5 bases and J gave up 2 bases, with 11 bases separating them. The CDR3 spans 14 residues. CDR3 loop: CASSRGPSTDTQYF. In nucleotides, the CDR3 is TGTGCCAGCAGCCGCGGACCCTCCACAGATACGCAGTATTTT. Variable domain in full (rest from reference TRBV7-7 and TRBJ2-3): GAGVSQSPRYKVTKRGQDVTLRCDPISSHATLYWYQQALGQGPEFLTYFNYEAQPDKSGLPSDRFSAERPEGSISTLTIQRTEQRDSAMYRCASSRGPSTDTQYFGPGTRLTVL.

The chain employs TRBV5-6 and TRBJ2-5; 13 nucleotides agree with TRBD2. Matching the DNA end better, TRBJ2-7 makes the J call doubtful. Germline values: CDR1 SGHDT, CDR2 YYEEEE. The CDR3 runs 15 residues. The CDR3 bases are TGTGCCAGCAGCTTCACGACTAGCGGGAGGAACGAGCAGTACTTC. Translating gives CASSFTTSGRNEQYF.

This clone was seen only once. The chain employs TRBV19 and TRBJ1-5; D perhaps matches TRBD1 (5 bases). V was shortened by 3 bases and J by 6 bases, with 12 bases between the two germline ends. Germline CDR1 LNHDA, CDR2 SQIVND (reference sequence). The CDR3 sequence is 14 residues long. CDR3 residues: CASSMVGTGQPQHF. The CDR3 DNA is TGTGCCAGTAGTATGGTAGGTACAGGTCAGCCCCAGCATTTT.

The chain is built from TRBV5-4 and TRBJ2-7; the match to TRBD1 covers 10 bases. Looked up from germline, CDR1 is SGHNT and CDR2 is YYREEE (reference sequence). The length of the CDR3 is 13 residues. Losses at the gene ends were 7 bases for V and 2 bases for J; bases not matched to a gene: 3. In nucleotides, the CDR3 is TGTGCCAGCGGGGACAGGGGAACCTACGAGCAGTACTTC. This gives the protein CASGDRGTYEQYF.

CDR3 region: CASSLDRQGNTEAFF. The DNA of the CDR3 is TGTGCCAGCAGTTTGGACCGACAGGGGAACACTGAAGCTTTCTTT. The chain uses TRBV28 and TRBJ1-1; the match to TRBD1 covers 7 bases. Germline CDR1 and CDR2: MDHEN and SYDVKM. The junction had 5 bases not matched to a gene; V was cut back by 3 bases and J by 1 base. This CDR3 has 15 residues.

This chain connects TRBV14 to TRBJ2-5; the match to TRBD2 covers 11 bases. The end of the DNA aligns better with TRBJ2-7, so the J call may be wrong. Germline V gene sequence: CDR1 SGHDN, CDR2 FVKESK. The CDR3 runs to 14 residues. The CDR3 protein is CASSPTSGKDEQYF. The DNA for the CDR3 is TGTGCCAGCAGCCCGACTAGCGGGAAGGACGAGCAGTACTTC.

The genes are TRBV7-9 and TRBJ1-1; no clear D gene. Germline CDR1 reads SEHNR; CDR2 reads FQNEAQ (reference sequence). This CDR3 has 15 residues. V shed 1 base and J shed 2 bases, with 11 bases lying between them. In nucleotides, the CDR3 is TGTGCCAGCAGCTTAGTTGTTAGAGACAACACTGAAGCTTTCTTT. This codes for CASSLVVRDNTEAFF.

This chain connects TRBV2 to TRBJ2-7, with 11 positions matching TRBD2. The CDR3 is 15 residues long. Germline V CDR1 and CDR2: SNHLY, FYNNEI. Written as DNA, the CDR3 is TGTGTTATCATAGCCTGGCTAGCGGGAGGCTACGAGCAGTACTTC. Translation gives CVIIAWLAGGYEQYF.

V is TRBV5-4 and J is TRBJ2-2; either TRBD1 or TRBD2 may supply D (5 bases each). The CDR3 is made up of 15 amino acids. The germline V gene encodes CDR1 SGHNT and CDR2 YYREEE (reference sequence). The V gene lost 0 bases and the J gene lost 6 bases, with 12 bases spanning the gap. CDR3 protein: CASSLAAEGPGELFF. CDR3 bases: TGTGCCAGCAGCTTGGCCGCCGAGGGACCCGGGGAGCTGTTTTTT.

This clone has a single count. J is TRBJ1-4 and V is TRBV27; 7 bases are a match to TRBD1. CDR1 and CDR2 (germline): MNHEY, SMNVEV (reference sequence). This CDR3 contains 16 residues. V was clipped by 5 bases and J by 4 bases; unmatched bases: 10. The CDR3 bases are TGTGCCAGCAGTGACAGGGCCTCGAGGGTTAATGAAAAACTGTTTTTT. It codes for CASSDRASRVNEKLFF. The full variable domain, completed using reference TRBV27 and TRBJ1-4, is EAQVTQNPRYLITVTGKKLTVTCSQNMNHEYMSWYRQDPGLGLRQIYYSMNVEVTDKGDVPEGYKVSRKEKRNFPLILESPSPNQTSLYFCASSDRASRVNEKLFFGSGTQLSVL.

The chain joins TRBV11-2 to TRBJ2-5; D is undetermined. Trimming left V 4 bases short and J 5 bases short, with 14 bases between. Germline V gene data show CDR1 as SGHAT and CDR2 as FQNNGV. This CDR3 region has 14 residues. The CDR3 region is CASSSYSLGETQYF. DNA of the CDR3: TGTGCCAGCAGCTCCTACTCGCTGGGGGAGACCCAGTACTTC. The full variable domain, its missing parts supplied by reference TRBV11-2 and TRBJ2-5, is EAGVAQSPRYKIIEKRQSVAFWCNPISGHATLYWYQQILGQGPKLLIQFQNNGVVDDSQLPKDRFSAERLKGVDSTLKIQPAKLEDSAVYLCASSSYSLGETQYFGPGTRLLVL.

The chain combines TRBV4-1 with TRBJ2-5, with 7 bases lining up with TRBD2. The end of the DNA is better explained by TRBJ2-7, so the J call may be wrong. In germline, CDR1 is MGHRA, CDR2 YSYEKL. The CDR3 has 16 amino acids. The CDR3 DNA sequence: TGCGCCAGCAGCCAAGGAAGCGTCAGCGGGGCCTACGAGCAGTACTTC. Protein sequence: CASSQGSVSGAYEQYF.

The V and J genes are TRBV7-9 and TRBJ2-7, with D perhaps TRBD2 (6 bases). V was shortened by 3 bases and J by 2 bases, with 14 bases between the two germline ends. This CDR3 has 15 amino acids. The V gene's germline CDR1 is SEHNR and CDR2 FQNEAQ (reference sequence). The CDR3 sequence is CASSLPGGNPYEQYF. CDR3 nucleotide sequence: TGTGCCAGCAGCTTGCCGGGCGGGAACCCCTACGAGCAGTACTTC.

The genes are TRBV19 and TRBJ1-6; a weak D match, TRBD1 (5 bases). The CDR3 is made up of 16 amino acids. Trimming cost V 5 bases and J 0 bases, with 11 bases left between them. Looked up from germline, CDR1 is LNHDA and CDR2 is SQIVND (reference sequence). CDR3 nucleotides: TGTGCCAGTAGTCCCCGGGGGGACTCCTATAATTCACCCCTCCACTTT. Translation: CASSPRGDSYNSPLHF. Full variable domain (remainder filled in from reference TRBV19 and TRBJ1-6): DGGITQSPKYLFRKEGQNVTLSCEQNLNHDAMYWYRQDPGQGLRLIYYSQIVNDFQKGDIAEGYSVSREKKESFPLTVTSAQKNPTAFYLCASSPRGDSYNSPLHFGNGTRLTVT.

As regards this clone: Other DNA sequences in this sample translate to the same CDR3. The V gene is TRBV29-1, the J gene TRBJ2-2; D ambiguous. Germline V gene data show CDR1 as SQVTM and CDR2 as ANQGSEA. V shed 5 bases and J shed 4 bases, with 8 bases lying between them. The CDR3 is 12 amino acids. CDR3 residues: CSVLGFTGELFF. CDR3 nucleotide sequence: TGCAGCGTTCTGGGGTTCACCGGGGAGCTGTTTTTT.